This TCR beta chain came from a study of T cells in Graves' hyperthyroidism and ophthalmopathy. Ten or more counts support this clonotype. The target antigen is unknown. TCR beta CDR3 regions were amplified from RNA transcripts. The TCR CDR3 first-round RT-PCR relied on the HTBI primer set. One entry per CDR3 protein, called by TCRdb with MiXCR from the multiplex PCR reads. Of hundreds of thousands of distinct CDR3 sequences listed, about a sixth were seen once; the top ten hold around 4%. Study observations and caveats: Blood also held most thyroid clonotypes expanded beyond 0.001.

The hyperthyroidism patients had all been newly diagnosed, and their disease duration was under 2 months. Their ages ranged from 18 to 65 years. Uncontrolled infection, other autoimmune disease, pregnancy or lactation disqualified patients from enrolment. Germline CDR1 reads MDHEN; CDR2 reads SYDVKM. The CDR3 has 15 residues. The J segment lost 4 bases and the V segment lost 6 bases, leaving 3 bases of the junction unmatched. The chain recombines TRBV28 with TRBJ2-5; 15 bases fit TRBD2. This TCR derives from a woman aged 25 to 39 with Graves' hyperthyroidism. The sequenced sample was blood. DNA of the CDR3: TGTGCCAGCAGCGGACTAGCGGGAGGGGCAGAGACCCAGTACTTC. Protein sequence: CASSGLAGGAETQYF.